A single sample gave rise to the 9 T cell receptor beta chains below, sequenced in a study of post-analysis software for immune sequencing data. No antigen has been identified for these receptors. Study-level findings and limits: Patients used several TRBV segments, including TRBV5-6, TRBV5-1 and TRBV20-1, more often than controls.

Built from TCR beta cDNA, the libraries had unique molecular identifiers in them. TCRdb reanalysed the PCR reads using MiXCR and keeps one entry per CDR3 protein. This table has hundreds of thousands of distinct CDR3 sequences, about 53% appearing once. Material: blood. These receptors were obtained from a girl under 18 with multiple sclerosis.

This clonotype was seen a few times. CDR3 region: CSVDGGGTNQPQHF. CDR3 DNA sequence: TGCAGCGTTGATGGGGGGGGGACTAATCAGCCCCAGCATTTT. The chain couples TRBV29-1 to TRBJ1-5; D may be TRBD1 (5 bases). V dropped 3 bases and J dropped 4 bases, with 13 bases sitting between them. CDR1 is SQVTM, CDR2 ANQGSEA, per germline. This CDR3 has 14 amino acids.

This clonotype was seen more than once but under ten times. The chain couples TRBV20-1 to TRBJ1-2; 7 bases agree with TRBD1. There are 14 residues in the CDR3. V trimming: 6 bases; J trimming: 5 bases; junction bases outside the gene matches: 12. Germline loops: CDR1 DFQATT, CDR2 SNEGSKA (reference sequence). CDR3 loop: CSAQGDEGRYGYTF. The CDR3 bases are TGCAGTGCCCAGGGGGATGAGGGGAGGTATGGCTACACCTTC.

CDR3 protein: CASSYSAMGTDTQYF. As DNA, the CDR3 is TGTGCCAGCAGTTACTCGGCCATGGGTACAGATACGCAGTATTTT. The chain joins TRBV6-5 to TRBJ2-3; D remains unclear. The ends were cut back, 0 bases at V and 3 bases at J, with 10 bases in the middle. The CDR3 has 15 residues. Germline lookup yields CDR1 MNHEY and CDR2 SVGAGI.

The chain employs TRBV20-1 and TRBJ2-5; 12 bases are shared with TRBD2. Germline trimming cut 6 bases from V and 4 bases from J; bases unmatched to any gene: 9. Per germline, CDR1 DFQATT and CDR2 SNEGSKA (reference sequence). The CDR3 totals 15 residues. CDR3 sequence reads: CSAPTSGSSGETQYF. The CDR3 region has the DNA TGCAGTGCGCCGACTAGCGGGAGTTCCGGAGAGACCCAGTACTTC.

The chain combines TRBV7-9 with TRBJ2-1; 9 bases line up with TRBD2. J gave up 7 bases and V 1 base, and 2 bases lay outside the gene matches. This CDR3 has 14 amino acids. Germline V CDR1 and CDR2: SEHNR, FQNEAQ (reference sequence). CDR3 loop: CASSLVGLANEQFF. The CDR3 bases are TGTGCCAGCAGCTTAGTGGGACTAGCAAATGAGCAGTTCTTC. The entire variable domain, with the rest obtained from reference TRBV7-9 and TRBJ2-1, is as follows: DTGVSQNPRHKITKRGQNVTFRCDPISEHNRLYWYRQTLGQGPEFLTYFQNEAQLEKSRLLSDRFSAERPKGSFSTLEIQRTEQGDSAMYLCASSLVGLANEQFFGPGTRLTVL.

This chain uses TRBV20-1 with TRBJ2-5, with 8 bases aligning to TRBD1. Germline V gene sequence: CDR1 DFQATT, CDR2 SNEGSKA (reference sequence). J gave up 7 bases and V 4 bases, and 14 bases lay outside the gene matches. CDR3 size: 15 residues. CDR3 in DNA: TGCAGTGCTATGGCAGGGGCCCAGGGGGCGGGGACCCAGTACTTC. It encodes CSAMAGAQGAGTQYF.

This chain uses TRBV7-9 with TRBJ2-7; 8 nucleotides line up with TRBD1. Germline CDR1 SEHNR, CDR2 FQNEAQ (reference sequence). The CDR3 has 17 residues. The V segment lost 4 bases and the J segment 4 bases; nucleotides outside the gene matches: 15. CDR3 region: CASSSFGTGNLKYEQYF. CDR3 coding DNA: TGTGCCAGCAGCTCGTTCGGGACAGGCAACTTAAAATACGAGCAGTACTTC. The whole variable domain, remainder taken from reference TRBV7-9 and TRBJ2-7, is DTGVSQNPRHKITKRGQNVTFRCDPISEHNRLYWYRQTLGQGPEFLTYFQNEAQLEKSRLLSDRFSAERPKGSFSTLEIQRTEQGDSAMYLCASSSFGTGNLKYEQYFGPGTRLTVT.

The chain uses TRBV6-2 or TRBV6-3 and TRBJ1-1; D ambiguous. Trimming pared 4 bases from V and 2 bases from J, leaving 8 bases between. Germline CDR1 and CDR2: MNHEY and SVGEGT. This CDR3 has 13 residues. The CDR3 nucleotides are TGTGCCAGCAGTTTGCTTTTAAACACTGAAGCTTTCTTT. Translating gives CASSLLLNTEAFF.

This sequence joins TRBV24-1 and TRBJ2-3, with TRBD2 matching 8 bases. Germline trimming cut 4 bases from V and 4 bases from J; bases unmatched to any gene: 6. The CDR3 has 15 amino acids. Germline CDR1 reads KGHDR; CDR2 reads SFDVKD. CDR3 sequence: CATSEGGGNADTQYF. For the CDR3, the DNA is TGTGCCACCAGTGAGGGCGGGGGGAACGCAGATACGCAGTATTTT.